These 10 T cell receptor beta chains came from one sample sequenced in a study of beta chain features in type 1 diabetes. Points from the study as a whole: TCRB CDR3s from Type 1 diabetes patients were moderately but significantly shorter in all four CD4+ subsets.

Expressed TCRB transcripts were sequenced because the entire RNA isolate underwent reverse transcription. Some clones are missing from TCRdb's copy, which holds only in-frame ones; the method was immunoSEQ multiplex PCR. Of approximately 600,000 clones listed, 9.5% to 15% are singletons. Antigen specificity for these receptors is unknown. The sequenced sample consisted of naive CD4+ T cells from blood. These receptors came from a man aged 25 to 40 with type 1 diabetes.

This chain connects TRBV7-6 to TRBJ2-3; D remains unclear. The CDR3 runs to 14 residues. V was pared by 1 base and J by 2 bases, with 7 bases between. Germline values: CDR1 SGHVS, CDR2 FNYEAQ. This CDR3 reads CASSLGQVTDTQYF. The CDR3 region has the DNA TGTGCCAGCAGCTTAGGTCAGGTCACAGATACGCAGTATTTT. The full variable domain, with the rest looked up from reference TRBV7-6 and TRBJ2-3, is GAGVSQSPRYKVTKRGQDVALRCDPISGHVSLYWYRQALGQGPEFLTYFNYEAQQDKSGLPNDRFSAERPEGSISTLTIQRTEQRDSAMYRCASSLGQVTDTQYFGPGTRLTVL.

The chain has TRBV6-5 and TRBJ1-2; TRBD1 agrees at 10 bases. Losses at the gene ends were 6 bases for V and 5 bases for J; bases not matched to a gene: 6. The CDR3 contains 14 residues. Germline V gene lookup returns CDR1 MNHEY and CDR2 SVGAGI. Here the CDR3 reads CASRTGGDWYGYTF. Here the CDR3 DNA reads TGTGCCAGCAGGACAGGGGGCGACTGGTATGGCTACACCTTC.

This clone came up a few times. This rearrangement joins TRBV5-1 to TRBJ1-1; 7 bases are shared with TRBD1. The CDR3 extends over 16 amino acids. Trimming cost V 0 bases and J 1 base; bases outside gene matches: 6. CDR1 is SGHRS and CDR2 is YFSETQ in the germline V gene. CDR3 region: CASSLAWTGKNTEAFF. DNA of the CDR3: TGCGCCAGCAGCTTGGCCTGGACAGGAAAGAACACTGAAGCTTTCTTT.

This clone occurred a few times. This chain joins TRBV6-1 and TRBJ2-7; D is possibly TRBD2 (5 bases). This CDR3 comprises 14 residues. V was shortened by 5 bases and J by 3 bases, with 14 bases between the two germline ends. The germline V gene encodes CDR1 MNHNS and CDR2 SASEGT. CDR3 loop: CASSSRREDYEQYF. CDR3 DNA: TGTGCCAGCAGTTCCCGACGGGAAGACTACGAGCAGTACTTC.

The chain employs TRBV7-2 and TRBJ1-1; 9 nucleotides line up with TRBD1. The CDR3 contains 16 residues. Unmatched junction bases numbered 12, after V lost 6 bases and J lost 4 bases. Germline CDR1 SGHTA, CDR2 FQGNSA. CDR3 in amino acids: CASRLRTGARSTEAFF. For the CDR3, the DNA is TGTGCCAGCAGACTTCGGACAGGGGCTCGAAGCACTGAAGCTTTCTTT.

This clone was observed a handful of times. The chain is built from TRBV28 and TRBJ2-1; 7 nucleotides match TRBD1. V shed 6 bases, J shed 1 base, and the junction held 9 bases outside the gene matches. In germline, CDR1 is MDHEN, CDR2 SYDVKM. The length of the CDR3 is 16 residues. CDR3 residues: CASSRDRSKSYNEQFF. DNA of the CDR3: TGTGCCAGCAGCCGGGACAGAAGTAAATCCTACAATGAGCAGTTCTTC. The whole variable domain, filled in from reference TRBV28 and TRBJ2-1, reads DVKVTQSSRYLVKRTGEKVFLECVQDMDHENMFWYRQDPGLGLRLIYFSYDVKMKEKGDIPEGYSVSREKKERFSLILESASTNQTSMYLCASSRDRSKSYNEQFFGPGTRLTVL.

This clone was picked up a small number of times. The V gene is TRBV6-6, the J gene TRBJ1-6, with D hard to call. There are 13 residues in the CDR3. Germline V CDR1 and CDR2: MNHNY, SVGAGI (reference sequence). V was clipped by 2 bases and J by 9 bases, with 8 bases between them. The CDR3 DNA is TGTGCCAGCAGTTACAGGGTGGGTTCACCCCTCCACTTT. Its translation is CASSYRVGSPLHF.

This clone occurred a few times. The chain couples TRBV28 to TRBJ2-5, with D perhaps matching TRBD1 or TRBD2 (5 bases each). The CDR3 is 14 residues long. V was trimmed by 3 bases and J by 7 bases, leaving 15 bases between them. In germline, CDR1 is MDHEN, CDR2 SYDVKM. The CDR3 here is CASSFDGAGRTQYF. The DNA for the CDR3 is TGTGCCAGCAGTTTTGACGGGGCTGGGAGGACCCAGTACTTC.

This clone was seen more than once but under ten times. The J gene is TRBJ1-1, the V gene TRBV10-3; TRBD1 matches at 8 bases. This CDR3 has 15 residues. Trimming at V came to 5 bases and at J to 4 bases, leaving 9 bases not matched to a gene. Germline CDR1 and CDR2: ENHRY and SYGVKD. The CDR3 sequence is CAISIRTGTATEAFF. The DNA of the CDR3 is TGTGCCATCAGTATTAGGACAGGGACGGCCACTGAAGCTTTCTTT.

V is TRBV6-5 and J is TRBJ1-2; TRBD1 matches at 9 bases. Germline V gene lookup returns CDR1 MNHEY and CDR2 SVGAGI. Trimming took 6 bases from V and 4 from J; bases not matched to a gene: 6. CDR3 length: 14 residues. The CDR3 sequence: CASSPGQGIYGYTF. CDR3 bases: TGTGCCAGCAGCCCGGGACAGGGCATCTATGGCTACACCTTC.